Listed below are T cell receptor beta chains from one sample, sequenced in a study of control samples from healthy donors and cancer patients. Some clones are missing from TCRdb's copy, which holds only in-frame ones; the method was immunoSEQ multiplex PCR. The table includes approximately 160,000 clones, more than 85% detected once. The sample taken for sequencing was blood. All receptors come from a middle-aged woman in good health. The conserved cysteine and the conserved F or W are not part of the CDR3 here.

cdr3_aa: ASSLPGTPRGTNEKLF
cdr3_length: 16
v_call: TRBV7-3

cdr3_aa: ASSLKGPEAF
cdr3_length: 10
v_call: TRBV12-3/TRBV12-4

cdr3_aa: ASSSPTPYGLSEQY
cdr3_length: 14
v_call: TRBV7-7

cdr3_aa: ASSQADRSGNTIY
cdr3_length: 13
v_call: TRBV3-1/TRBV3-2

cdr3_aa: ASSLGSTGTYEQY
cdr3_length: 13
v_call: TRBV5-1

cdr3_aa: ASSPTLGGGAIDTQY
cdr3_length: 15
v_call: TRBV7-9

cdr3_aa: AISRDRGDGYT
cdr3_length: 11
v_call: TRBV10-3

cdr3_aa: ASSLGNTIY
cdr3_length: 9
v_call: TRBV7-6

cdr3_aa: AISDRLSQETQY
cdr3_length: 12
v_call: TRBV10-3

cdr3_aa: ASSIYWTGAYEQY
cdr3_length: 13
v_call: TRBV6-5

cdr3_aa: AISESQPTEAF
cdr3_length: 11
v_call: TRBV10-3

cdr3_aa: ASSREQGIYGYT
cdr3_length: 12
v_call: TRBV5-1

cdr3_aa: ASSFMSGQSSYEQY
cdr3_length: 14
v_call: TRBV11-2

cdr3_aa: ASSLGVNTEAF
cdr3_length: 11
v_call: TRBV5-1

cdr3_aa: ASSPMASGSTDTQY
cdr3_length: 14
v_call: TRBV18

cdr3_aa: ASDTPKGGTGVWEQY
cdr3_length: 15
v_call: TRBV2